This entry lists 24 T cell receptor beta chains sequenced from one sample in a study of cytomegalovirus exposure and HLA in healthy donors. PCR employed 60 Vbeta and 13 Jbeta primers. The assay was immunoSEQ multiplex PCR, and TCRdb's table has in-frame clones only and misses some. The data show 95,000 to 150,000 clones, with around 74% seen just once and 25% to 35% held by the top ten. Sequencing used PBMCs. The receptor source for this set is a man between 60 and 70 years old in good health and CMV-seropositive.

V is TRBV28 and J is TRBJ2-3; TRBD2 matches 15 bases. The trim removed 6 bases at V and 6 bases at J, leaving 7 bases unmatched. Germline V gene lookup returns CDR1 MDHEN and CDR2 SYDVKM. The CDR3 length is 16 residues. CDR3 sequence: CASSHGGLAGGDTQYF. The CDR3 DNA is TGTGCCAGCAGCCACGGTGGACTAGCGGGAGGGGATACGCAGTATTTT. The variable domain in full, completed from reference TRBV28 and TRBJ2-3, reads DVKVTQSSRYLVKRTGEKVFLECVQDMDHENMFWYRQDPGLGLRLIYFSYDVKMKEKGDIPEGYSVSREKKERFSLILESASTNQTSMYLCASSHGGLAGGDTQYFGPGTRLTVL.

The V gene is TRBV5-1, the J gene TRBJ1-6, with 9 bases fitting TRBD1. V was pared by 4 bases and J by 9 bases, with 8 bases of the junction left unmatched. The CDR3 runs to 15 residues. Germline lookup yields CDR1 SGHRS and CDR2 YFSETQ. The CDR3 spells CASSQLGQGSSPLHF. The CDR3 DNA sequence: TGCGCCAGCAGCCAATTGGGACAGGGAAGTTCACCCCTCCACTTT.

This rearrangement joins TRBV10-1 to TRBJ1-1; 7 nucleotides match TRBD1. V lost 8 bases, J lost 0 bases, and 3 bases stayed unmatched. The CDR3 runs 13 residues. Germline values: CDR1 WNHNN, CDR2 SYGVQD (reference sequence). CDR3 sequence reads: CASQGQLNTEAFF. DNA of the CDR3: TGCGCCAGCCAGGGACAGTTGAACACTGAAGCTTTCTTT.

The chain carries TRBV30 and TRBJ1-4; 8 nucleotides line up with TRBD1. Unmatched junction bases numbered 10, after V lost 8 bases and J lost 5 bases. CDR3 size: 14 residues. Germline lookup yields CDR1 GTSNPN and CDR2 SVGIG (reference sequence). The CDR3 DNA reads TGTGCCACGCCAGGGGGCGCGGGGAATGAAAAACTGTTTTTT. Protein product: CATPGGAGNEKLFF.

The genes are TRBV6-5 and TRBJ2-6, with D perhaps matching TRBD2 (5 bases). CDR1 is MNHEY, CDR2 SVGAGI, per germline. The CDR3 length is 15 residues. V lost 4 bases to trimming and J lost 0 bases, with 7 bases between them. CDR3 sequence (DNA): TGTGCCAGCAGTTTCGCGGGCTCTGGGGCCAACGTCCTGACTTTC. This translates into CASSFAGSGANVLTF.

The chain couples TRBV5-4 to TRBJ2-2; TRBD1 might be the D (6 bases). Trimming left V 4 bases short and J 1 base short, with 11 bases between. This CDR3 has 15 amino acids. CDR1 is SGHNT and CDR2 is YYREEE in the germline V gene (reference sequence). This CDR3 is CASSPGTRNTGELFF. For the CDR3, the DNA is TGTGCCAGCAGCCCCGGGACAAGGAACACCGGGGAGCTGTTTTTT.

This sequence joins TRBV11-2 and TRBJ1-2, with TRBD1 as a possible D gene (6 bases). Looked up from germline, CDR1 is SGHAT and CDR2 is FQNNGV. Trimming took off 2 bases at V and 2 bases at J, with 12 bases between the two ends. CDR3 length: 15 residues. This CDR3 is CASSLLAGVNYGYTF. CDR3 coding DNA: TGTGCCAGCAGCTTACTGGCAGGGGTCAACTATGGCTACACCTTC.

The chain employs TRBV6-6 and TRBJ2-5, with 9 bases identical to TRBD2. The CDR3 spans 15 residues. CDR1 and CDR2 (germline): MNHNY, SVGAGI (reference sequence). With 5 bases clipped from V and 5 bases from J, the junction kept 9 bases outside the gene matches. In DNA, the CDR3 is TGTGCCAGCAGTGCCGCTAGCGGGGCGGGGGAGACCCAGTACTTC. This sequence encodes CASSAASGAGETQYF.

V gene TRBV7-2 combines with J gene TRBJ2-7, with TRBD1 matching over 8 bases. J gave up 0 bases and V 3 bases, and 4 bases lay outside the gene matches. The CDR3 extends over 15 amino acids. CDR1 is SGHTA and CDR2 is FQGNSA in the germline V gene. The CDR3 protein is CASSFRTGSSYEQYF. For the CDR3, the DNA is TGTGCCAGCAGCTTTCGGACAGGGAGCTCCTACGAGCAGTACTTC. The full variable domain, with the rest looked up from reference TRBV7-2 and TRBJ2-7, is GAGVSQSPSNKVTEKGKDVELRCDPISGHTALYWYRQSLGQGLEFLIYFQGNSAPDKSGLPSDRFSAERTGGSVSTLTIQRTQQEDSAVYLCASSFRTGSSYEQYFGPGTRLTVT.

The genes are TRBV2 and TRBJ2-6; tentatively, D is TRBD1 (6 bases). This CDR3 comprises 15 residues. The V gene's germline CDR1 is SNHLY and CDR2 FYNNEI. Deletions cut 6 bases from V and 0 bases from J, with 9 bases between. The CDR3 DNA reads TGTGCCAGCAGGGGACAAAACTCTGGGGCCAACGTCCTGACTTTC. Translation gives CASRGQNSGANVLTF.

J is TRBJ2-1 and V is TRBV27; 9 bases are shared with TRBD2. The V gene end was trimmed by 2 bases and the J gene end by 2 bases; junction bases not matched to a gene: 7. In germline, CDR1 is MNHEY, CDR2 SMNVEV (reference sequence). The CDR3 runs to 17 residues. CDR3 protein: CASSLNPAGGPYNEQFF. The CDR3 nucleotides are TGTGCCAGCAGTTTAAACCCAGCGGGGGGCCCCTACAATGAGCAGTTCTTC.

The V call is TRBV7-3, the J call TRBJ1-3; D possibly corresponds to TRBD1 (6 bases). Trimming shortened V by 4 bases and J by 0 bases, and 10 bases separated the two germline ends. The CDR3 contains 15 residues. Germline V lookup: CDR1 SGHTA, CDR2 FQGTGA. CDR3 sequence: CASSSQGSSGNTIYF. The DNA of the CDR3 is TGTGCCAGCAGCTCACAGGGTAGCTCTGGAAACACCATATATTTT.

This chain uses TRBV7-9 with TRBJ2-3; unclear D gene. The V gene's germline CDR1 is SEHNR and CDR2 FQNEAQ (reference sequence). The CDR3 loop spans 15 amino acids. Trimming cost V 0 bases and J 0 bases, with 7 bases left between them. CDR3 amino acids: CASSLATPSTDTQYF. The CDR3 DNA is TGTGCCAGCAGCTTAGCGACTCCTAGCACAGATACGCAGTATTTT.

The chain is built from TRBV28 and TRBJ1-1, with 8 bases that match TRBD1. CDR1 is MDHEN, CDR2 SYDVKM, per germline. CDR3 size: 12 residues. Trimming at V came to 6 bases and at J to 7 bases, leaving 4 bases not matched to a gene. The CDR3 protein is CASSGQGFEAFF. In DNA form, the CDR3 reads TGTGCCAGCAGCGGACAGGGCTTTGAAGCTTTCTTT.

V and J are TRBV7-9 and TRBJ1-4, with D perhaps TRBD1 (6 bases). The germline V and J ends were trimmed by 5 bases and 5 bases, with 15 bases remaining between them. The germline V gene has CDR1 SEHNR and CDR2 FQNEAQ (reference sequence). The CDR3 is 15 residues long. The CDR3 is CASSPPTGFNEKLFF. In nucleotides, the CDR3 is TGTGCCAGCAGCCCCCCCACAGGGTTCAATGAAAAACTGTTTTTT.

This clone was counted a single time. The chain uses TRBV2 and TRBJ2-2; TRBD2 aligns across 15 bases. CDR1 is SNHLY, CDR2 FYNNEI, per germline. With V trimmed by 6 bases and J by 7 bases, 6 bases remained unmatched. The CDR3 runs 16 residues. CDR3 sequence: CASRRGLAGGGGELFF. In DNA form, the CDR3 reads TGTGCCAGCAGGAGGGGACTAGCGGGAGGCGGCGGGGAGCTGTTTTTT.

This clone was seen a handful of times. The chain recombines TRBV5-1 with TRBJ1-5; D unresolved. Trimming took 5 bases from V and 10 from J, leaving 10 bases between them. In germline, CDR1 is SGHRS, CDR2 YFSETQ. The CDR3 is 11 residues long. This CDR3 is CASRTSVPQHF. CDR3 nucleotide sequence: TGCGCCAGCAGGACTTCTGTACCCCAGCATTTT.

The chain recombines TRBV2 with TRBJ2-7; 7 positions match TRBD1. Germline CDR1 SNHLY, CDR2 FYNNEI. CDR3 length equals 16 residues. After removal of 6 bases from V and 2 bases from J, the junction contained 13 bases not matched to a gene. The CDR3 coding sequence is TGTGCCAGCAGGGGACAACCTGGGACAGCGGCCTACGAGCAGTACTTC. As protein: CASRGQPGTAAYEQYF.

The chain uses TRBV29-1 and TRBJ2-6; D unclear. CDR1 is SQVTM, CDR2 ANQGSEA, per germline. The ends were cut back, 5 bases at V and 4 bases at J, with 9 bases in the middle. The CDR3 is 13 residues long. The CDR3 sequence: CSVRQAGANVLTF. The CDR3 region has the DNA TGCAGCGTTCGTCAAGCGGGGGCCAACGTCCTGACTTTC.

The gene calls are TRBV2 and TRBJ2-1, with TRBD2 matching over 13 bases. There are 15 residues in the CDR3. V lost 6 bases to trimming and J lost 7 bases; unmatched junction nucleotides: 6. Germline values: CDR1 SNHLY, CDR2 FYNNEI. The CDR3 is CASRKALAGGNEQFF. The CDR3, as DNA: TGTGCCAGCAGGAAGGCACTAGCGGGAGGGAATGAGCAGTTCTTC.

Remarks on this clone: A junction boundary mismatches the germline segment, possibly from a read error. The chain is built from TRBV15 and TRBJ2-6; possible D gene TRBD1, 5 bases. CDR3 length: 14 amino acids. Germline V gene sequence: CDR1 LNHNV, CDR2 YYDKDF (reference sequence). CDR3 coding DNA: TGTGCCACCAGCGACAGCTCTGGGGCCAACGGCCTGACTTTC. This gives the protein CATSDSSGANGLTF.

This chain uses TRBV28 with TRBJ2-1; possibly TRBD2 for D (5 bases). Germline V gene sequence: CDR1 MDHEN, CDR2 SYDVKM. The CDR3 sequence is 14 residues long. Between the trimmed V and J ends, which lost 1 base and 11 bases, there was a span of 15 bases. The CDR3 spells CASSLFEGSKQQFF. The CDR3 DNA reads as TGTGCCAGCAGTTTATTTGAGGGTAGCAAGCAGCAGTTCTTC.

The rearrangement joins TRBV7-8 to TRBJ2-3; TRBD2 agrees at 9 bases. There are 16 residues in the CDR3. CDR1 is SGHVS and CDR2 is FQNEAQ in the germline V gene. V lost 5 bases, J lost 6 bases, and 12 bases stayed unmatched. The DNA of the CDR3 is TGTGCCAGCAGCCCGGGGGTAGCGGGGGTAGGTGATACGCAGTATTTT. Its protein is CASSPGVAGVGDTQYF.

This clone was detected a few times. This chain joins TRBV4-2 and TRBJ2-1; 7 bases line up with TRBD1. Trimming cost V 1 base and J 7 bases; bases outside gene matches: 4. The CDR3 is 14 residues long. The germline gives CDR1 LGHNA, CDR2 YNFKEQ. The CDR3 nucleotides are TGTGCCAGCAGCCAAGCCGGGACAGTTAATGAGCAGTTCTTC. Translating gives CASSQAGTVNEQFF.